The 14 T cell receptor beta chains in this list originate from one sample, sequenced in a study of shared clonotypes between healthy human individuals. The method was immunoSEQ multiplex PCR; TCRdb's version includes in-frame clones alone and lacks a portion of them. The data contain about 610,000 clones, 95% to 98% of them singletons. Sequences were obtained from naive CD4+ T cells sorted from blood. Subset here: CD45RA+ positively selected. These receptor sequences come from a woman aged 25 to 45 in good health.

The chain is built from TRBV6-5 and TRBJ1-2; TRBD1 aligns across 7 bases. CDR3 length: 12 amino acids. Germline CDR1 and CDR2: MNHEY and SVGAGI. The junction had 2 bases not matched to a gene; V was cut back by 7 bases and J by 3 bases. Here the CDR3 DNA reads TGTGCCAGCACCGACAGGGACTATGGCTACACCTTC. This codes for CASTDRDYGYTF.

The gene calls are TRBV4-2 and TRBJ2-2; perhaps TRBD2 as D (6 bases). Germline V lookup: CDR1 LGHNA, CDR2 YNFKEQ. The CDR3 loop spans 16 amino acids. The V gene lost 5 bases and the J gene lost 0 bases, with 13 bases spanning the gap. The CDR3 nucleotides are TGTGCCAGCAGCTTGGTCGCTAGCGCGAACACCGGGGAGCTGTTTTTT. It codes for CASSLVASANTGELFF.

CDR3 in amino acids: CASADRGVADTQYF. The DNA for the CDR3 is TGTGCCAGCGCCGACAGGGGGGTCGCAGATACGCAGTATTTT. The rearrangement joins TRBV19 to TRBJ2-3, with 9 bases lining up with TRBD1. CDR3 length equals 14 residues. Germline lookup yields CDR1 LNHDA and CDR2 SQIVND (reference sequence). V was pared by 9 bases and J by 4 bases, with 8 bases of the junction left unmatched. Together with reference TRBV19 and TRBJ2-3, the CDR3 gives the full variable domain: DGGITQSPKYLFRKEGQNVTLSCEQNLNHDAMYWYRQDPGQGLRLIYYSQIVNDFQKGDIAEGYSVSREKKESFPLTVTSAQKNPTAFYLCASADRGVADTQYFGPGTRLTVL.

The CDR3 coding sequence is TGTGCCACGACAGGGGAAGGAGGCAATCAGCCCCAGCATTTT. It specifies CATTGEGGNQPQHF. The chain has TRBV10-3 and TRBJ1-5, with 8 bases fitting TRBD1. Germline CDR1 and CDR2: ENHRY and SYGVKD. V gave up 10 bases and J gave up 2 bases; unmatched junction bases: 7. The CDR3 is made up of 14 amino acids.

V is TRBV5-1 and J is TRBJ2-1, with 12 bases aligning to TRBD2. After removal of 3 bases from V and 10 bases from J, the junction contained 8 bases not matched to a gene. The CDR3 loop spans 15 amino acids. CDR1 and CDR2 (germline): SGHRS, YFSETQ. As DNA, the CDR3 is TGCGCCAGCAGCTCATCTAGCGGGAGGGCAGGGGAGCAGTTCTTC. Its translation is CASSSSSGRAGEQFF.

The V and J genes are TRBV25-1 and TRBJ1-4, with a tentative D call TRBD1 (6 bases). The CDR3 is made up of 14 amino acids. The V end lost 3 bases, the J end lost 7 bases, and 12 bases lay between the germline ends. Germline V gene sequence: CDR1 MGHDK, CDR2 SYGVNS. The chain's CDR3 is CASSDYREGEKLFF. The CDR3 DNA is TGTGCCAGCAGTGATTACAGGGAGGGTGAAAAACTGTTTTTT.

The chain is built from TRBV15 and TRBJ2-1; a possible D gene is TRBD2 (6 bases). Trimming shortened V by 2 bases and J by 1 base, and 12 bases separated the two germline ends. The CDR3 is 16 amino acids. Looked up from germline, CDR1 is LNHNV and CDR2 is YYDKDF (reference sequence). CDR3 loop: CATSRKLAESYNEQFF. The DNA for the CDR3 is TGTGCCACCAGCAGAAAACTAGCAGAATCCTACAATGAGCAGTTCTTC.

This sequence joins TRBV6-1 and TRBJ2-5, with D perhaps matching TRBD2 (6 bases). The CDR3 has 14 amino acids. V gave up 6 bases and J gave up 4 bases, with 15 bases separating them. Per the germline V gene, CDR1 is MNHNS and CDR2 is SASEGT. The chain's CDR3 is CASRAGTGVETQYF. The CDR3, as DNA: TGTGCCAGCAGAGCCGGGACGGGGGTAGAGACCCAGTACTTC.

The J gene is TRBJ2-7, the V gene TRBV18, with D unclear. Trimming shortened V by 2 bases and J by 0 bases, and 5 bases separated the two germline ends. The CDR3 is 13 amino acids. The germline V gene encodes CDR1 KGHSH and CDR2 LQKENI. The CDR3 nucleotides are TGTGCCAGCTCACCAGCCCCCTCCTACGAGCAGTACTTC. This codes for CASSPAPSYEQYF.

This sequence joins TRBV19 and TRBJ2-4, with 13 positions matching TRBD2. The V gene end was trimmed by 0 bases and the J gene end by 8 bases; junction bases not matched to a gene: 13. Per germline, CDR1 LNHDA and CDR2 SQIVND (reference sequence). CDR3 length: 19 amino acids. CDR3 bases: TGTGCCAGTAGTATAGATCTATCCCGGACTAGCGGGAGTCGTCACATTCAGTACTTC. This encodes CASSIDLSRTSGSRHIQYF.

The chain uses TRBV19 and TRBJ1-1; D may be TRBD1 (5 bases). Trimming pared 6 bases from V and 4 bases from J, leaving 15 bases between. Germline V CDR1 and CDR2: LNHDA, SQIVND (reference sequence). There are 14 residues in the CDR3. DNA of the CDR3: TGTGCCAGTAGACTGGCAGGGTACAGCACTGAAGCTTTCTTT. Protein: CASRLAGYSTEAFF.

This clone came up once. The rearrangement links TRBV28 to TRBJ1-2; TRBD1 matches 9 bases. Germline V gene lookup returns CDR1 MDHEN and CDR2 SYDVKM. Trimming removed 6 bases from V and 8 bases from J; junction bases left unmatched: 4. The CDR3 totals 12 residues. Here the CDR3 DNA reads TGTGCCAGCAGACAGGGGGCCCGGGGCTACACCTTC. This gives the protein CASRQGARGYTF.

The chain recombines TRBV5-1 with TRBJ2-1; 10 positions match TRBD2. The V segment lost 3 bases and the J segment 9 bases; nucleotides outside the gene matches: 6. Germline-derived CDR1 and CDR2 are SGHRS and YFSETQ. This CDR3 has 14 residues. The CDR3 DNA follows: TGCGCCAGCAGCTCTAGCGGGAGCGCGAGTGAGCAGTTCTTC. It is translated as CASSSSGSASEQFF. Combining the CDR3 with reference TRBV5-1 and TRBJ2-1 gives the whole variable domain KAGVTQTPRYLIKTRGQQVTLSCSPISGHRSVSWYQQTPGQGLQFLFEYFSETQRNKGNFPGRFSGRQFSNSRSEMNVSTLELGDSALYLCASSSSGSASEQFFGPGTRLTVL.

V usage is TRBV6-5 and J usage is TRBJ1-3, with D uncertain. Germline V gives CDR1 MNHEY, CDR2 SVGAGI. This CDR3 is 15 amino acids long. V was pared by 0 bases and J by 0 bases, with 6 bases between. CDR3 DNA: TGTGCCAGCAGTTACTCGATGAACTCTGGAAACACCATATATTTT. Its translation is CASSYSMNSGNTIYF.